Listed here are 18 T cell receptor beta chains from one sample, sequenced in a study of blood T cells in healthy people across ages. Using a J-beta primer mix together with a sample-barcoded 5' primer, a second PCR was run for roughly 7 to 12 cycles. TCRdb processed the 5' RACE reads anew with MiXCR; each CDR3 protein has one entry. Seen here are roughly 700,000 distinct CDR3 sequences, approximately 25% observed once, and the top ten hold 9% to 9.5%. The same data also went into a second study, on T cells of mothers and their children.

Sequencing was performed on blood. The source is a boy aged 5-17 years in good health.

CDR3 residues: CASSKGTSRYNEQFF. For the CDR3, the DNA is TGTGCCAGCAGCAAGGGAACTAGCCGGTACAATGAGCAGTTCTTC. The chain couples TRBV7-3 to TRBJ2-1; the D gene is possibly TRBD2 (6 bases). From germline, CDR1 is SGHTA and CDR2 FQGTGA. The length of the CDR3 is 15 residues. Trimming removed 5 bases at V and 4 bases at J, with 15 bases between.

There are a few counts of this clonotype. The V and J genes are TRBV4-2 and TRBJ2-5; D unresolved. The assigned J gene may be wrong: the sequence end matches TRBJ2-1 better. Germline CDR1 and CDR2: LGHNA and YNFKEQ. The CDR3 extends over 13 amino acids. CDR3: CASSQERSYEQFF. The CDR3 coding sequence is TGTGCCAGCAGCCAAGAACGCAGTTATGAGCAGTTCTTC.

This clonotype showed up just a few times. The DNA for the CDR3 is TGTGCCATCAGTGATGGGAAAAGCGGCTCCTACAATGAGCAGTTCTTC. This gives the protein CAISDGKSGSYNEQFF. The J gene is TRBJ2-1, the V gene TRBV10-3; maybe TRBD2 (5 bases). Trimming left V 3 bases short and J 0 bases short, with 12 bases between. Per the germline V gene, CDR1 is ENHRY and CDR2 is SYGVKD. CDR3 length: 16 amino acids.

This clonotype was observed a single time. DNA of the CDR3: TGCAGTGCTAGGCCTTGGGCAGATACGCAGTATTTT. It yields the protein CSARPWADTQYF. V and J are TRBV20-1 and TRBJ2-3; D is uncertain. The CDR3 length is 12 residues. The germline CDR1 and CDR2 sequences are DFQATT and SNEGSKA (reference sequence). The ends were cut back, 3 bases at V and 4 bases at J, with 8 bases in the middle.

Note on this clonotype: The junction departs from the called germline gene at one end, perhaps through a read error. The CDR3 loop is CAIREPGQPYNEQFF. The CDR3 nucleotides are TGTGCCATCAGAGAACCGGGACAGCCCTATAATGAGCAGTTCTTC. The chain couples TRBV10-3 to TRBJ2-1; the match to TRBD1 covers 7 bases. The CDR3 length is 15 residues. Germline V CDR1 and CDR2: ENHRY, SYGVKD.

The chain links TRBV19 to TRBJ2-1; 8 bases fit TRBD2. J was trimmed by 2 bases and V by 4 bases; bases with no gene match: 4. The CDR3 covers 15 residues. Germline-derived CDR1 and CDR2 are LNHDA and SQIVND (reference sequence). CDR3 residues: CASSTPGLAYNEQFF. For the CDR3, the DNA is TGTGCCAGTAGTACCCCGGGACTAGCCTACAATGAGCAGTTCTTC.

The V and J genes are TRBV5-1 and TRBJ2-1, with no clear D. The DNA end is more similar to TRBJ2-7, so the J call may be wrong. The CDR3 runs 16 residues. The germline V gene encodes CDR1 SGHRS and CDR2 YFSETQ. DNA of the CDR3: TGCGCCAGCAGCTTAGACGACTCCACTTTCTCCTACGAGCAGTACTTC. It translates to CASSLDDSTFSYEQYF.

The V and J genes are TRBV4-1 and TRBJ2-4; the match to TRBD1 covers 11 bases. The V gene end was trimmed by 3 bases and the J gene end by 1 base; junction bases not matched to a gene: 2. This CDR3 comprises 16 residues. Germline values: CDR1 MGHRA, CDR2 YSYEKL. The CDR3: CASSQGTGGAKNIQYF. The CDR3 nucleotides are TGCGCCAGCAGCCAGGGGACAGGGGGTGCCAAAAACATTCAGTACTTC.

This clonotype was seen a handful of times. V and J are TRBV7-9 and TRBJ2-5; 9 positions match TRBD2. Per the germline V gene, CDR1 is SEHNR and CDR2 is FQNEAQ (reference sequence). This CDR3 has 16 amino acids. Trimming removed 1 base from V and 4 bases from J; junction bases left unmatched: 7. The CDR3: CASSLDRGGASETQYF. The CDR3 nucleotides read TGTGCCAGCAGCTTAGATCGCGGGGGGGCCTCAGAGACCCAGTACTTC.

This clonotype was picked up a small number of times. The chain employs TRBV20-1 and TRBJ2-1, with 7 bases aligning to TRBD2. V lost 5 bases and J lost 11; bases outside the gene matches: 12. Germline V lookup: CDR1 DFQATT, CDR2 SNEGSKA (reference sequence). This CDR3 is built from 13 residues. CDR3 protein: CSARGLEQGKQFF. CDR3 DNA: TGCAGTGCTCGTGGACTAGAGCAGGGAAAGCAGTTCTTC.

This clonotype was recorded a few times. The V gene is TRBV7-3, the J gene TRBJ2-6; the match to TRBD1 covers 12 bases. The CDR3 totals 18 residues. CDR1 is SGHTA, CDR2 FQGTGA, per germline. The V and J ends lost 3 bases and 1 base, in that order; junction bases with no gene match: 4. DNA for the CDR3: TGTGCCAGCAGCTTGGCGGGACAGGGGGCGTCTGGGGCCAACGTCCTGACTTTC. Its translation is CASSLAGQGASGANVLTF.

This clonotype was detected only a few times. The CDR3 loop is CASSEWLAAEETQYF. The CDR3 DNA sequence: TGTGCCAGCAGTGAATGGTTAGCGGCTGAAGAGACCCAGTACTTC. The chain has TRBV25-1 and TRBJ2-5; possible D gene TRBD2, 6 bases. V was clipped by 1 base and J by 3 bases, with 12 bases between them. CDR1 is MGHDK and CDR2 is SYGVNS in the germline V gene. The CDR3 is 15 amino acids. The whole variable domain, remainder taken from reference TRBV25-1 and TRBJ2-5, is EADIYQTPRYLVIGTGKKITLECSQTMGHDKMYWYQQDPGMELHLIHYSYGVNSTEKGDLSSESTVSRIRTEHFPLTLESARPSHTSQYLCASSEWLAAEETQYFGPGTRLLVL.

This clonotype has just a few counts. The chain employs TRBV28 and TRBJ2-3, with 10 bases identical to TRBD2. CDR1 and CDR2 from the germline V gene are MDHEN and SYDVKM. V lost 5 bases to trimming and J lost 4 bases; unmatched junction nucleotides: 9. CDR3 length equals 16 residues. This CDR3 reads CASSPSAGGLPDTQYF. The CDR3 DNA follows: TGTGCCAGCAGTCCATCAGCGGGGGGGCTTCCAGATACGCAGTATTTT.

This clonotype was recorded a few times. The CDR3 reads CASSFGLAGDVTSGELFF. The CDR3 DNA follows: TGCGCCAGCAGCTTCGGACTAGCGGGAGACGTCACCTCCGGGGAGCTGTTTTTT. This rearrangement joins TRBV5-1 to TRBJ2-2; 13 bases fit TRBD2. Germline CDR1 and CDR2: SGHRS and YFSETQ. V trimming: 2 bases; J trimming: 6 bases; junction bases outside the gene matches: 10. The CDR3 loop spans 18 amino acids.

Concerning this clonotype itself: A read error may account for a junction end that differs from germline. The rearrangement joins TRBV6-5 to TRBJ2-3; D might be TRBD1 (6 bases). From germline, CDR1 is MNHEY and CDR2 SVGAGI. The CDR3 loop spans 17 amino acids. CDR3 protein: CTSSYSGGQSDTDTQYF. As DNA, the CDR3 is TGTACCAGCAGTTACTCGGGTGGACAGTCCGACACAGATACGCAGTATTTT.

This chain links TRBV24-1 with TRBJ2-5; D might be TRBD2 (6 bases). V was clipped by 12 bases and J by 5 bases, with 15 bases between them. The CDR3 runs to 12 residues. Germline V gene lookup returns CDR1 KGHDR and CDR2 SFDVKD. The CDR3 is CASGGPGETQYF. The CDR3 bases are TGTGCCTCAGGAGGGCCCGGGGAGACCCAGTACTTC.

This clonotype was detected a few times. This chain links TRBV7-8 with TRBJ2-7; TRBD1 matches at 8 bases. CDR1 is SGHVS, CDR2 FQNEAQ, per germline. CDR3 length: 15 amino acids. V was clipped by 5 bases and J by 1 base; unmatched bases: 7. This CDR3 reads CASSVVTGASYEQYF. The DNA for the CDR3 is TGTGCCAGCAGCGTAGTGACAGGGGCGTCCTACGAGCAGTACTTC. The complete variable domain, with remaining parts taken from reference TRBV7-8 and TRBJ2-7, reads GAGVSQSPRYKVAKRGQDVALRCDPISGHVSLFWYQQALGQGPEFLTYFQNEAQLDKSGLPSDRFFAERPEGSVSTLKIQRTQQEDSAVYLCASSVVTGASYEQYFGPGTRLTVT.

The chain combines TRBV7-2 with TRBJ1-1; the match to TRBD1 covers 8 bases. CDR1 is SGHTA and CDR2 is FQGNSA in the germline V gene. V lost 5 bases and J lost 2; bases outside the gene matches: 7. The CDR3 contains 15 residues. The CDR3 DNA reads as TGTGCCAGCAGCCCAATCGGACAGGGTAACACTGAAGCTTTCTTT. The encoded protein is CASSPIGQGNTEAFF.